This T cell receptor beta chain is from a study of blood T cells in healthy people across ages. Extraction yielded at least 5 micrograms of total RNA per sample. PCR was performed a second time for about 6 to 12 cycles using a sample-barcoded 5' primer and a J-beta primer mix. The study obtained at least 3 million CDR3-containing paired-end reads from every sample. TCRdb processed the 5' RACE reads anew with MiXCR; each CDR3 protein has one entry. The sample lists 650,000 to 800,000 distinct CDR3 sequences, roughly half occurring once. Details on this clonotype: Its cognate antigen is unknown. Its ends do not fully match the called genes, so a read error is possible.

The CDR3 totals 13 residues. The germline V gene has CDR1 LGHDT and CDR2 YNNKEL (reference sequence). Study-wide results and limits: Estimates of diversity drawn from one million T cells were considered underestimates.

Sequenced: blood. The genes are TRBV3-1 and TRBJ1-5, with D perhaps matching TRBD1 (6 bases). This clonotype was obtained from a woman older than 75 in good health. The chain's CDR3 is CTSSQGGHQPQHF. The CDR3 bases are TGTACCAGCAGCCAAGGGGGGCACCAGCCCCAGCATTTT.